This T cell receptor (beta chain) derives from a study of OX40 agonist ivuxolimab in advanced cancers. Study details: An agonistic human IgG2 monoclonal antibody against OX40 (CD134) was given. Patients treated during dose escalation were battling hepatocellular carcinoma, melanoma, renal cell or head and neck cancer.

As regards this clone: Its target is unknown.

Overall study results and limits: Also showing low normalized T-cell clonal expansion were some of the nonresponders.

The J segment lost 4 bases and the V segment lost 4 bases, leaving 6 bases of the junction unmatched. CDR1 is SGDLS, CDR2 YYNGEE, per germline. CDR3 length equals 15 residues. The protocol was immunoSEQ multiplex PCR, while the TCRdb copy is restricted to in-frame clones and leaves out a portion. The table lists about 19,000 clones, approximately 69% of them singletons, with roughly 24% in the top ten. The clonotype originates from an adult with an advanced solid tumor such as melanoma, head and neck, liver or kidney cancer. Sequenced here: CD4+ or CD8+ T cells sorted from blood, sampled in a trial of the OX40 agonist ivuxolimab. This chain links TRBV9 with TRBJ2-1, with 9 bases lining up with TRBD2. CDR3 sequence (DNA): TGTGCCAGCAGCCCTAGCGGGAATCCTTACAATGAGCAGTTCTTC. Its protein is CASSPSGNPYNEQFF.